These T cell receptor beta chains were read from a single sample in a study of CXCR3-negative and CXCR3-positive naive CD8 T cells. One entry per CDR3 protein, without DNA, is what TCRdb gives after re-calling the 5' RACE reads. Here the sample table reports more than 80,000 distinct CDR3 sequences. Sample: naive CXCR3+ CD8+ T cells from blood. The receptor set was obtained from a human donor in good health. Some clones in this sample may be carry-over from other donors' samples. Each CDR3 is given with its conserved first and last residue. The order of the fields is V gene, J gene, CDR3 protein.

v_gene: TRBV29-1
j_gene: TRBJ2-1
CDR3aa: CSVAREGRYNDEQFF

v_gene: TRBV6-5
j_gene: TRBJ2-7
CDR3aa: CASSYGGAGYEQYF

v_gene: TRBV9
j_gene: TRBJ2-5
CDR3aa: CASSVALGGAGETQYF

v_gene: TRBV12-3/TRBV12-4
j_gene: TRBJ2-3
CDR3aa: CASSLLAGAADTQYF

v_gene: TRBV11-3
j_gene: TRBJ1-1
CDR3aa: CASSPRTGMNTEAFF

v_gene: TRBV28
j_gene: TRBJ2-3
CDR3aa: CASSPLQGTDTQYF

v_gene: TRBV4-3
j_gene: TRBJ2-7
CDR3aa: CASSQARDIAYEQYF

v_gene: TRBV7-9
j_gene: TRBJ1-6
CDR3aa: CASSHSRDRNNSPLHF

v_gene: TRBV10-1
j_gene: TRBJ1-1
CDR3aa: CVSSRRFEAFF

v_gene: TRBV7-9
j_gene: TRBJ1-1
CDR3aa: CASSTWERGLNTEAFF

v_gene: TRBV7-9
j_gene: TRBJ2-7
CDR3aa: CASSATGIDPYEQYF

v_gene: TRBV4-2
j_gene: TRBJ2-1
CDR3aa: CASSQVSGGANEQFF

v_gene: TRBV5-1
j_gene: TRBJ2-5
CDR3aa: CASSLVAAQETQYF

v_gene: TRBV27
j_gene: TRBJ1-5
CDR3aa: CASRTGGQPQHF

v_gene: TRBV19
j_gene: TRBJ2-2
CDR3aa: CASSIQSRGGGELFF

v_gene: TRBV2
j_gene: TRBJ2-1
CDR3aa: CAIRREGYNEQFF

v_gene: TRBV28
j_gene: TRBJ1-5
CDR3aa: CASVTGANQPQHF

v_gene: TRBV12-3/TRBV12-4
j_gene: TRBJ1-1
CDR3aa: CASSHANTEAFF

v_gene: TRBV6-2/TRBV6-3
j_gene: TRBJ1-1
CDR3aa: CASSKKGQPNTEAFF

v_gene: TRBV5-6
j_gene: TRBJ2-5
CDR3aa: CASSSPRDRVVETQYF

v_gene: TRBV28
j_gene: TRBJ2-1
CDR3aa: CASSLVTSPMEQFF

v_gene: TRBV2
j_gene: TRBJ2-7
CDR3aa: CASSAEGASSYEQYF

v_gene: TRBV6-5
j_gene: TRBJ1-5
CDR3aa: CASIHPRDRGGDQPQHF

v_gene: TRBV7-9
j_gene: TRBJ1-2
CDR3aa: CASSVGTGEWIDYGYTF

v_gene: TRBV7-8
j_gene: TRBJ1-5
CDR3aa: CASSSSSLQGRWPQHF

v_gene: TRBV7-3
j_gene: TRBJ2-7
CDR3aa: CASSLRVGGDEQYF

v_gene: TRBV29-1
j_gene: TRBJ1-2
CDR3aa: CSVGFVGYGYTF

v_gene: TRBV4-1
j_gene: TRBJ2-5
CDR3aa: CASSQDRGGAQETQYF

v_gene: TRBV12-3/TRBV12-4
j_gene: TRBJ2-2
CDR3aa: CASSRGGPQAGELFF

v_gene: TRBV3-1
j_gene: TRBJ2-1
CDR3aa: CASSHSPRVSYNEQFF

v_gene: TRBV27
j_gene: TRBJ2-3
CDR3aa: CASSMTSGGSTDTQYF

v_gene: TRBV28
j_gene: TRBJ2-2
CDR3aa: CASSLTGGPDGELFF

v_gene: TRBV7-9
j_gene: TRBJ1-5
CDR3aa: CTSSPFRDSNQPQHF

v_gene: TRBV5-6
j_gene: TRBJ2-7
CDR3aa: CASSFGLAGVQSSYEQYF

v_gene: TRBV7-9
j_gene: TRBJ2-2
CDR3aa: CASSDGTVSTGELFF

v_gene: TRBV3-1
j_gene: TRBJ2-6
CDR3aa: CASSRTVDRSGANVLTF

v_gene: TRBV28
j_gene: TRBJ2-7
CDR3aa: CASSTLPRGGNSYEQYF

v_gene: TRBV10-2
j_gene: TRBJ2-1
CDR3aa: CASRLANEQFF

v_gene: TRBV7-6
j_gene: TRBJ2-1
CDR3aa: CASSFTVVLYNEQFF

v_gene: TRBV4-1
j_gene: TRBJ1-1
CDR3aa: CASSTDRGSPEAFF

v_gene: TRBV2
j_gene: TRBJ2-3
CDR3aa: CASSDPGQGAGTDTQYF

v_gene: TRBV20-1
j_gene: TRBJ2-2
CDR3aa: CSASAEGTGDTGELFF

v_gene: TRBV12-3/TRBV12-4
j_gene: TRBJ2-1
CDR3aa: CASRWTSGGAGNEQFF

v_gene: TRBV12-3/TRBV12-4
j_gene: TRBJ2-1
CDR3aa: CASSLGTNEQFF

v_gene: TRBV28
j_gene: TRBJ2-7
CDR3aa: CASSRPGQGYEQYF

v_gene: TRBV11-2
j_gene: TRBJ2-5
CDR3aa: CASSLGARLETQYF

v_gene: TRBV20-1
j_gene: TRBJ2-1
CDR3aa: CSVPGTVRRSYEQFF

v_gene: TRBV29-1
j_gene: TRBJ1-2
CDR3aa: CSVAKDYYGYTF

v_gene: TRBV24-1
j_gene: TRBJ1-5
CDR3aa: CATSDFDSNQPQHF

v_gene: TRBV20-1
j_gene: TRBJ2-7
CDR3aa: CSASWERSRGRETSYEQYF